This T cell receptor (beta chain) was retrieved from a study of blood T cell repertoires in COVID-19. In the study overall: PBMCs, B-cell-depleted T cells, or T cells provided the cDNA or gDNA that made up the material.

In the study's own analysis: The authors estimated nucleated cell counts from reference gene primer amplification. Libraries were prepared by immunoSEQ multiplex PCR; TCRdb keeps only in-frame clonotypes and omits some of them. V and J calls and clone size are given by that table; D and trimming were obtained from the DNA. The sample shows under 60,000 clones, roughly 83% of them seen only once. The TCR originated in a young man with COVID-19, enrolled during active disease. Sequenced sample: peripheral blood.

The CDR3 bases are TGTGCCAGTCAGGACCCGGGAGGGGGTAACTATGGCTACACCTTC. Its translation is CASQDPGGGNYGYTF. The chain uses TRBV19 and TRBJ1-2; a weak D match, TRBD1 (6 bases). The CDR3 has 15 residues. Germline CDR1 and CDR2: LNHDA and SQIVND (reference sequence). Trimming left V 8 bases short and J 1 base short, with 17 bases between.